This T cell receptor (beta chain) appears in the sequencing data of a study of cytomegalovirus exposure and HLA in healthy donors. Study-wide points: The authors assumed roughly uniform sequencing depth across donors for presence/absence analyses. Altogether, 150 to 200 TCR beta chains were recorded as cytomegalovirus-associated.

Primers: 60 Vbeta forward and 13 Jbeta reverse. Authors' data handling: Later reanalysis found approximately 76 million unique TCR beta chains, approximately 11 million of them shared. Assay: immunoSEQ multiplex PCR; the TCRdb copy retains only in-frame clones and omits some. V, J and clone size reflect that table, while D and trimming were determined from the DNA. This table has more than 200,000 clones, around 79% appearing once. V lost 1 base to trimming and J lost 1 base, with 14 bases between them. The CDR3 is 16 amino acids. Germline CDR1 is LNHDA and CDR2 is SQIVND (reference sequence). Regarding this clone: Its target is unknown. The same CDR3 is also encoded by other DNA sequences in this sample.

The genes are TRBV19 and TRBJ2-7; TRBD2 might be the D (5 bases). This TCR came from a girl aged 2 to 10 in good health and CMV-seronegative. What was sequenced was PBMCs. In DNA form, the CDR3 reads TGTGCCAGTAGTATAGCCCCCTGGGGAGTTTCCTACGAGCAGTACTTC. Translation: CASSIAPWGVSYEQYF.